Detailed here is one TCR beta chain. The antigen is not known. The data originate from a study of memory CD4+ T cells and cytomegalovirus serostatus. About the research overall: Of the healthy Belgian adults, nine or ten were CMV seropositive and approximately 25 seronegative. Study conclusions and caveats: Each of some 67 CMV-associated TCRbeta sequences occurred in one to five individuals. The CMV-associated TCR signature appears largely within the CD4+ memory repertoire.

The sort gate was single viable CD3+CD4+CD8-CD45RO+ cells for memory CD4+ T cells. The repertoire was sequenced with immunoSEQ multiplex PCR; TCRdb's copy has only in-frame clones and lacks some. The sample carries under 55,000 clones, under 80% recorded once. CDR1 and CDR2 from the germline V gene are SGHRS and YFSETQ. After removal of 5 bases from V and 6 bases from J, the junction contained 7 bases not matched to a gene. The CDR3 totals 15 residues. The rearrangement links TRBV5-1 to TRBJ2-3, with 12 bases fitting TRBD2. The sample comprised memory CD4+ T cells from blood. The clonotype was recovered from an adult in good health and CMV-seronegative. The CDR3 protein is CASRGLAGTWDTQYF. The DNA of the CDR3 is TGCGCCAGCAGGGGACTAGCGGGTACCTGGGATACGCAGTATTTT.